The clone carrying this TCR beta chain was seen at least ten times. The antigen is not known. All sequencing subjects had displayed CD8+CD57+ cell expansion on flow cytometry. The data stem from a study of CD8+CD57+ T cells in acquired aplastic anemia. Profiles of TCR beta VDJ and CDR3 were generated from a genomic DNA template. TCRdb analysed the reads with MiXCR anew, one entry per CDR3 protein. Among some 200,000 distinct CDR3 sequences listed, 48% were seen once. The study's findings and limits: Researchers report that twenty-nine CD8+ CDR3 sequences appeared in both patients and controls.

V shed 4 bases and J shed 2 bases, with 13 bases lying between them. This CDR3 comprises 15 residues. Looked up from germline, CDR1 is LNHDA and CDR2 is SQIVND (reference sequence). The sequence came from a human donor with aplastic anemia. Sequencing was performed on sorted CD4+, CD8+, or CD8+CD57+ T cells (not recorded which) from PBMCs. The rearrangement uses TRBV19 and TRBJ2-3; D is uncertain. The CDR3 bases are TGTGCCAGTAGTAGTCTGTTAGCCCTCACAGATACGCAGTATTTT. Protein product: CASSSLLALTDTQYF.